This entry concerns a single T cell receptor (beta chain). As yet, its antigen is unknown. CDR1 and CDR2 from the germline V gene are SEHNR and FQNEAQ (reference sequence). The CDR3 loop spans 15 amino acids. Deletions cut 1 base from V and 5 bases from J, with 14 bases between. Sequenced by immunoSEQ multiplex PCR; TCRdb stores in-frame clones only, minus some. This table has some 100,000 clones, approximately 88% appearing once. This record belongs to a study of cytomegalovirus exposure and HLA in healthy donors. Study-level results: Within the 120 or so validation repertoires, first-cohort TCR clusters tended to co-occur, according to a later analysis.

This receptor was identified in a man between 18 and 29 years old in good health and CMV-seronegative. V usage is TRBV7-9 and J usage is TRBJ2-5; maybe TRBD2 (5 bases). Sequenced input: PBMCs. The CDR3 here is CASSLVIGVGETQYF. The CDR3 nucleotides are TGTGCCAGCAGCTTAGTAATCGGGGTGGGGGAGACCCAGTACTTC. The full variable domain, in which reference TRBV7-9 and TRBJ2-5 provide the parts outside the CDR3, is DTGVSQNPRHKITKRGQNVTFRCDPISEHNRLYWYRQTLGQGPEFLTYFQNEAQLEKSRLLSDRFSAERPKGSFSTLEIQRTEQGDSAMYLCASSLVIGVGETQYFGPGTRLLVL.